This T cell receptor beta chain came from a study of blood T cell repertoires in COVID-19. The table came from immunoSEQ multiplex PCR; TCRdb's copy has only in-frame clones and leaves some out. The table has approximately 52,000 clones, about nine tenths seen once; the top ten hold about an eighth. Germline V gene lookup returns CDR1 LNHNV and CDR2 YYDKDF (reference sequence). With 0 bases clipped from V and 6 bases from J, the junction kept 10 bases outside the gene matches. The CDR3 is made up of 16 amino acids. Sequencing used peripheral blood. The receptor was derived from a human donor with active COVID-19. The donor label of this sample is uncertain. This chain uses TRBV15 with TRBJ2-7, with 8 bases lining up with TRBD2. CDR3 sequence: CATSRDLPGGPSEQYF. The DNA of the CDR3 is TGTGCCACCAGCAGAGATCTGCCGGGAGGGCCAAGCGAGCAGTACTTC.